This T cell receptor (beta chain) was identified in a study of post-analysis software for immune sequencing data (dated by TCRdb to the mid-2010s). Background on the whole study: Relapsing-remitting, secondary progressive and progressive-relapsing multiple sclerosis were recorded as disease courses, and subtype annotation was lacking for some patients. A subset of samples was prepared in parallel using single-end sample barcoding, then pooled and co-amplified after Illumina adapter ligation. The multiple sclerosis patient repertoires were compared with 10 to 12 previously published healthy control repertoires from donors aged about 6 to 26 years. Here is what the overall study found, with its caveats: Strong co-clustering of samples prepared in the same batch was shown by direct clustering with F measure, prompting a batch-effect correction. Compared with controls, multiple sclerosis patients had significantly lower normalized Chao1 diversity, a finding suggesting substantial peripheral T-cell clonal expansion. The multiple sclerosis patient group was slightly younger than the control group. Significantly higher frequencies in patients than in controls were found for roughly 5 TRBV segments, including TRBV5-6, TRBV5-1 and TRBV20-1.

To demonstrate the VDJtools post-analysis software, TCR beta repertoires were profiled from the peripheral blood of 10 to 15 young patients with multiple sclerosis. The multiple sclerosis patients were children and adolescents ranging in age from 6 to 15 years. The CDR3 goes from the cysteine to the phenylalanine over 14 residues. Only CDR3 DNA is held: 42 bases, read in frame from base 1. Trimming removed 3 bases from V and 2 bases from J, leaving 10 bases between the germline ends. Per the germline V gene, MGHRA is the CDR1 and YSYEKL is the CDR2. The library was produced with PCR. Sequenced on an Illumina HiSeq 2500. To reduce PCR and sequencing biases, unique molecular identifiers were built into the TCR beta cDNA libraries. Per 1 to 10 million input T cells, 500,000 or so cDNA molecules were obtained, such that each molecule approximated one T cell. The patient libraries were prepared and sequenced using the same protocol as the earlier healthy control dataset. Within a given batch, samples were prepared together, multiplexed and sequenced on the same HiSeq lane. On the study's bioinformatics: MIGEC was used to process the raw barcoded reads, and molecular identifier groups with only a single read were discarded before consensus assembly and CDR3 extraction. Clonotype tables were post-analysed with VDJtools, and diversity was normalized by down-sampling all datasets to the smallest sample size. In repertoire overlap clustering, CDR3 amino acid sequences, but not nucleotide sequences, were matched to correct batch-related cross-sample contamination. TCRdb trimmed public reads at Q25 via fastp, called clones via MiXCR and kept in-frame beta chains. Under each unique CDR3 protein, matching rows form one entry showing the most common genes and DNA. The V and J calls reflect TCRdb's pipeline rather than the authors' work. The sample table records 500,000 to 600,000 distinct CDR3 sequences; around 44% of these occur just once. Approximately 1.7% of the sample goes to the ten largest clones.

This clonotype was seen a few times. Its antigen target is currently unknown. Base quality data are lacking; no much larger clone is found one base away. This chain joins TRBV4-1 to TRBJ1-2, with the D gene uncertain. Sequencing input: blood. The TCR comes from a girl between 5 and 17 years old with multiple sclerosis. The DNA is as follows: TGCGCCAGCAGCCATCTCGGCGGGAACTATGGCTACACCTTC. This encodes CASSHLGGNYGYTF.